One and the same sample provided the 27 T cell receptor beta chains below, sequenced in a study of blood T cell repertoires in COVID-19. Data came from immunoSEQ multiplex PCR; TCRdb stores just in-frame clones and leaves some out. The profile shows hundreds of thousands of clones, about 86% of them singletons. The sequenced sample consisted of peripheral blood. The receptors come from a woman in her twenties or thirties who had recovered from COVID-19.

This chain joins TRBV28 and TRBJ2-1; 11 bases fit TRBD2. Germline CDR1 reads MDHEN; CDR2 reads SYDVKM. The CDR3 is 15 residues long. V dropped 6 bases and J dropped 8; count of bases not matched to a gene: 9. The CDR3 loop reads CASRVTSGRVYEQFF. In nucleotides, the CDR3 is TGTGCCAGCAGAGTTACTAGCGGGAGAGTCTATGAGCAGTTCTTC. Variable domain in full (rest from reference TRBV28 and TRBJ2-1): DVKVTQSSRYLVKRTGEKVFLECVQDMDHENMFWYRQDPGLGLRLIYFSYDVKMKEKGDIPEGYSVSREKKERFSLILESASTNQTSMYLCASRVTSGRVYEQFFGPGTRLTVL.

As DNA, the CDR3 is TGCGCCAGCAGCTTGGCACAGGGAAGATTTCGCGAGCAGTACTTC. This encodes CASSLAQGRFREQYF. V gene TRBV5-1 combines with J gene TRBJ2-7; tentatively, D is TRBD1 (6 bases). V was cut by 0 bases and J by 6 bases, with 16 bases left in between. This CDR3 is built from 15 residues. Germline loops: CDR1 SGHRS, CDR2 YFSETQ.

The CDR3 here is CASSPGQGYNEQFF. The CDR3 DNA is TGCGCCAGCAGCCCCGGACAGGGCTACAATGAGCAGTTCTTC. The chain joins TRBV5-1 to TRBJ2-1; 8 bases align to TRBD1. The V gene's germline CDR1 is SGHRS and CDR2 YFSETQ. The CDR3 runs to 14 residues. J was trimmed by 3 bases and V by 4 bases; bases with no gene match: 3.

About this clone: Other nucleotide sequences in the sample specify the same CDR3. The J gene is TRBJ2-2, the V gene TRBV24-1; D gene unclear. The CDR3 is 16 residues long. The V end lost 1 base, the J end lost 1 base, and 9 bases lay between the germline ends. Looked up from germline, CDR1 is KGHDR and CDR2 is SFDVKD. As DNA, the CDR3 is TGTGCCACCAGTGATTTAGCCGGTGGGAACACCGGGGAGCTGTTTTTT. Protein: CATSDLAGGNTGELFF.

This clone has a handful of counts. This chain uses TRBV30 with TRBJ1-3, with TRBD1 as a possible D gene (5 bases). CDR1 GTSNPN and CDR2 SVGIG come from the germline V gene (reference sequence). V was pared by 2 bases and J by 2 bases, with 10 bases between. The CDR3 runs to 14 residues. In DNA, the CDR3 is TGTGCCTGGAGTTCAGGGAAGGCTGGAAACACCATATATTTT. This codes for CAWSSGKAGNTIYF.

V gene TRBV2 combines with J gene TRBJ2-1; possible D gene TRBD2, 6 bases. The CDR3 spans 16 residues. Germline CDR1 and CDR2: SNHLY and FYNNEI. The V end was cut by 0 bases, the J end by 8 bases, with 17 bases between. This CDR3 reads CASSEASRDAPDEQFF. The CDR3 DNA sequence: TGTGCCAGCAGTGAAGCATCGCGGGACGCCCCCGATGAGCAGTTCTTC.

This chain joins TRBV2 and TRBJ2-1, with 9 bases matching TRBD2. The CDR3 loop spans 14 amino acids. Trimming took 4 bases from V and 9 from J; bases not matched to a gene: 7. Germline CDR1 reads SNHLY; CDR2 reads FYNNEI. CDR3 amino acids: CASSAVGLAFEQFF. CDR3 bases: TGTGCCAGCAGTGCCGTTGGACTAGCGTTTGAGCAGTTCTTC. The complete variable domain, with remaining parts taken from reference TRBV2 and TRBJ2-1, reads EPEVTQTPSHQVTQMGQEVILRCVPISNHLYFYWYRQILGQKVEFLVSFYNNEISEKSEIFDDQFSVERPDGSNFTLKIRSTKLEDSAMYFCASSAVGLAFEQFFGPGTRLTVL.

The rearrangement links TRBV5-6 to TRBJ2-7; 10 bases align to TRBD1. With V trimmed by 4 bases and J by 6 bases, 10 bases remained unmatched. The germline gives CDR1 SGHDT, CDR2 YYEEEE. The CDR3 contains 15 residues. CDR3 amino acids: CASSAAGTGEAEQYF. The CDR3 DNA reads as TGTGCCAGCAGCGCAGCCGGGACAGGGGAAGCCGAGCAGTACTTC.

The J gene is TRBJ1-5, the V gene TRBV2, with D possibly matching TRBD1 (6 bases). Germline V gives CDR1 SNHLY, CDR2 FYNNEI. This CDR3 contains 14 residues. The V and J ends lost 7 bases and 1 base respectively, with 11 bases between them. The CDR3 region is CASKGTGSNQPQHF. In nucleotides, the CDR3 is TGTGCCAGCAAGGGAACAGGGAGCAATCAGCCCCAGCATTTT.

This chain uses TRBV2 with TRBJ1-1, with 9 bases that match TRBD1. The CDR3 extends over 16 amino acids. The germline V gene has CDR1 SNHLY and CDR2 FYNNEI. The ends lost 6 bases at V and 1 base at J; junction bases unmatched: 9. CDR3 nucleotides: TGTGCCAGCAGAGGACAGGGGAATTGGAGGAACACTGAAGCTTTCTTT. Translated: CASRGQGNWRNTEAFF.

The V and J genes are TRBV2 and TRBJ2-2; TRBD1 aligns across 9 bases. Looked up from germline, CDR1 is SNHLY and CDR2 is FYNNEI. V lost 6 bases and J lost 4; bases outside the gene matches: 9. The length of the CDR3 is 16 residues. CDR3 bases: TGTGCCAGCAGCCGCAGGGACAGGGTCGGCACCGGGGAGCTGTTTTTT. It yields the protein CASSRRDRVGTGELFF.

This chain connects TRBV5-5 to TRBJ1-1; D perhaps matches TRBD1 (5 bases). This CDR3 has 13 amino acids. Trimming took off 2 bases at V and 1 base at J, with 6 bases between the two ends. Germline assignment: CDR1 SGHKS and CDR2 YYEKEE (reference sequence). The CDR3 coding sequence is TGTGCCAGCAGCTTAGGGGCGAACACTGAAGCTTTCTTT. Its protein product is CASSLGANTEAFF.

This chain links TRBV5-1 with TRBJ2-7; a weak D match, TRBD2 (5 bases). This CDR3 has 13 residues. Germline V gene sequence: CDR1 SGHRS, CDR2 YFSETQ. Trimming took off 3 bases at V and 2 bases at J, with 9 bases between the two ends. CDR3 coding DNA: TGCGCCAGCAGCTCCAGCGGAGCCTACGAGCAGTACTTC. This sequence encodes CASSSSGAYEQYF.

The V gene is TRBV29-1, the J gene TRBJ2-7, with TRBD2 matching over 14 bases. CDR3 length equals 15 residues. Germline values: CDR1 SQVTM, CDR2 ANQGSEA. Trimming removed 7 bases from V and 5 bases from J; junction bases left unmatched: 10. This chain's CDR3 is CSAYSGTSGRDEQYF. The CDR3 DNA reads TGCAGCGCTTACTCCGGGACTAGCGGGAGAGACGAGCAGTACTTC.

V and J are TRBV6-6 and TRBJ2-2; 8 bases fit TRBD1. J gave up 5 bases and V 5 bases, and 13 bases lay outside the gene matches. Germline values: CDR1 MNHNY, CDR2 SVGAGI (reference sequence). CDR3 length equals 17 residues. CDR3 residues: CASSQDSGGWGTGELFF. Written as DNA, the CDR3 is TGTGCCAGCAGTCAGGACTCAGGGGGCTGGGGTACCGGGGAGCTGTTTTTT.

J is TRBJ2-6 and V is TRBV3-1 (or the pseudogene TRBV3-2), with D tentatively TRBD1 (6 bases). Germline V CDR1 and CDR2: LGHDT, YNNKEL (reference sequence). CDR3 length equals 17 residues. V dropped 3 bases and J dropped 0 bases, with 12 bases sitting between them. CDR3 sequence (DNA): TGTGCCAGCAGCCATCCGGACAGTCCCTCTGGGGCCAACGTCCTGACTTTC. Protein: CASSHPDSPSGANVLTF.

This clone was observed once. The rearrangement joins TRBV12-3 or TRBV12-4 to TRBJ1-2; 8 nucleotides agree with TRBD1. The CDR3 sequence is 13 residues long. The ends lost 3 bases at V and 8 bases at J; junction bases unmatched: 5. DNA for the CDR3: TGTGCCAGCAGTTTGACAGGGGTATACGGCTACACCTTC. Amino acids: CASSLTGVYGYTF.

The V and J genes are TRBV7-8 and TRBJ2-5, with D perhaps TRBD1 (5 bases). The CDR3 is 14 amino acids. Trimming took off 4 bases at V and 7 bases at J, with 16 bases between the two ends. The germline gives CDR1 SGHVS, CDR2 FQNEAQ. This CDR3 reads CASSSRQLPSTQYF. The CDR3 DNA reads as TGTGCCAGCAGCTCCCGACAGTTGCCCTCGACCCAGTACTTC. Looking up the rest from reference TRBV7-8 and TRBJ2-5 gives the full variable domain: GAGVSQSPRYKVAKRGQDVALRCDPISGHVSLFWYQQALGQGPEFLTYFQNEAQLDKSGLPSDRFFAERPEGSVSTLKIQRTQQEDSAVYLCASSSRQLPSTQYFGPGTRLLVL.

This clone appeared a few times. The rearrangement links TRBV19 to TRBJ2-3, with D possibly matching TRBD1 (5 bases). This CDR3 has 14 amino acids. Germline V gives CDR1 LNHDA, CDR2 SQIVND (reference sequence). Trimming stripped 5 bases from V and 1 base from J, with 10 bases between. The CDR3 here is CASSDARGTDTQYF. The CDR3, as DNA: TGTGCCAGTAGTGACGCCAGGGGCACAGATACGCAGTATTTT.

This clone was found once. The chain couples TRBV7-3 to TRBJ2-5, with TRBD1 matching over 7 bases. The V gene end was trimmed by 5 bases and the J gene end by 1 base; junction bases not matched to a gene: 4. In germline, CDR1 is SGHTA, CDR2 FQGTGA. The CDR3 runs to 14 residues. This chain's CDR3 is CASSPRTGQETQYF. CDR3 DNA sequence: TGTGCCAGCAGCCCGCGGACAGGCCAAGAGACCCAGTACTTC.

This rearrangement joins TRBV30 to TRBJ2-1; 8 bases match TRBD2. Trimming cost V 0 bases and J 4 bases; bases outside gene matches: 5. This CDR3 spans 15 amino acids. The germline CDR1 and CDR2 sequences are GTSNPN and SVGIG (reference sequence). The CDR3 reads CAWSVRAGGYNEQFF. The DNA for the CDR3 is TGTGCCTGGAGTGTACGCGCGGGGGGTTACAATGAGCAGTTCTTC. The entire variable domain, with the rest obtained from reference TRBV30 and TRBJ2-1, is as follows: SQTIHQWPATLVQPVGSPLSLECTVEGTSNPNLYWYRQAAGRGLQLLFYSVGIGQISSEVPQNLSASRPQDRQFILSSKKLLLSDSGFYLCAWSVRAGGYNEQFFGPGTRLTVL.

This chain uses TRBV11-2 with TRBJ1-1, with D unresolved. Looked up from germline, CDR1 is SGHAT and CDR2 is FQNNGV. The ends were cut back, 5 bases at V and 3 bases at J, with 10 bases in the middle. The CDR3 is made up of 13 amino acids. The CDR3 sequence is CASSPLTDTEAFF. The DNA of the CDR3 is TGTGCCAGCAGCCCCCTTACGGACACTGAAGCTTTCTTT.

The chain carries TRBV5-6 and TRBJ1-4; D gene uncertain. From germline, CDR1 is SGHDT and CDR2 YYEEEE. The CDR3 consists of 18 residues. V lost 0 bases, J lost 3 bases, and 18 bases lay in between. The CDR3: CASSLAAADGLPNEKLFF. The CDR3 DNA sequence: TGTGCCAGCAGCTTGGCCGCGGCAGACGGCCTACCTAATGAAAAACTGTTTTTT.

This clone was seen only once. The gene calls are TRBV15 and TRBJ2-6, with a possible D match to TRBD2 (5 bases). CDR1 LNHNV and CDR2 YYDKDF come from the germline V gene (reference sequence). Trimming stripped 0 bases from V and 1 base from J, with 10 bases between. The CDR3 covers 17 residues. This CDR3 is CATSREGVSSGANVLTF. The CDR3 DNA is TGTGCCACCAGCAGAGAGGGAGTTTCATCTGGGGCCAACGTCCTGACTTTC. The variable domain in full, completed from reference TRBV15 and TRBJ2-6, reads DAMVIQNPRYQVTQFGKPVTLSCSQTLNHNVMYWYQQKSSQAPKLLFHYYDKDFNNEADTPDNFQSRRPNTSFCFLDIRSPGLGDTAMYLCATSREGVSSGANVLTFGAGSRLTVL.

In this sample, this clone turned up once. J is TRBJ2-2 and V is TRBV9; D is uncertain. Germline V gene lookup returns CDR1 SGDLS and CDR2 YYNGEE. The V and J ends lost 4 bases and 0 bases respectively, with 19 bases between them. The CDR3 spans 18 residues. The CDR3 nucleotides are TGTGCCAGCAGCTCCCCCCATGAGGAACAAACGAACACCGGGGAGCTGTTTTTT. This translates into CASSSPHEEQTNTGELFF.

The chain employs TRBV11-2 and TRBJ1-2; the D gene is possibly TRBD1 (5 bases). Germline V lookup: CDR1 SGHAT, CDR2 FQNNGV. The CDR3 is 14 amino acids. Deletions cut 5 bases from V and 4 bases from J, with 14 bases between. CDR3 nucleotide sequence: TGTGCCAGCAGCCCGGGGGGGGACCCCTATGGCTACACCTTC. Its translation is CASSPGGDPYGYTF.

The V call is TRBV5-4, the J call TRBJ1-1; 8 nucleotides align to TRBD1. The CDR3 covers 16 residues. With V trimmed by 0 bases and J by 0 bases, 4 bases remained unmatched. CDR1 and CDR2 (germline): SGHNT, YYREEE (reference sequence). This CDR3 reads CASSLGQGALNTEAFF. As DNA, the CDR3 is TGTGCCAGCAGCTTGGGTCAGGGGGCCTTGAACACTGAAGCTTTCTTT.